The following is a TCR beta chain sequence with its context. Antigen: not known. The sample belongs to a study of shared clonotypes between healthy human individuals. Study observations and caveats: Of the naive CD4 clonotypes, around 4.9% were shared across several donors.

CD45RO-negative CD8 cells positively selected for CCR7 made up the naive population, which excluded terminally differentiated effector memory CD45RA+ cells. The V and J ends lost 4 bases and 4 bases respectively, with 15 bases between them. CDR1 is SGDLS, CDR2 YYNGEE, per germline. The CDR3 has 14 residues. The table came from immunoSEQ multiplex PCR; TCRdb's copy has only in-frame clones and leaves some out. The table has about 2,100,000 clones, about 92% seen once. Material for sequencing was naive CD8+ T cells from PBMCs. The chain has TRBV9 and TRBJ2-7; D perhaps matches TRBD2 (7 bases). The receptor was derived from a man between 18 and 29 years old in good health. Some clones in this sample may be carry-over from other donors' samples. CDR3: CASSPGGAGYEQYF. As DNA, the CDR3 is TGTGCCAGCAGCCCTGGGGGGGCCGGATACGAGCAGTACTTC.